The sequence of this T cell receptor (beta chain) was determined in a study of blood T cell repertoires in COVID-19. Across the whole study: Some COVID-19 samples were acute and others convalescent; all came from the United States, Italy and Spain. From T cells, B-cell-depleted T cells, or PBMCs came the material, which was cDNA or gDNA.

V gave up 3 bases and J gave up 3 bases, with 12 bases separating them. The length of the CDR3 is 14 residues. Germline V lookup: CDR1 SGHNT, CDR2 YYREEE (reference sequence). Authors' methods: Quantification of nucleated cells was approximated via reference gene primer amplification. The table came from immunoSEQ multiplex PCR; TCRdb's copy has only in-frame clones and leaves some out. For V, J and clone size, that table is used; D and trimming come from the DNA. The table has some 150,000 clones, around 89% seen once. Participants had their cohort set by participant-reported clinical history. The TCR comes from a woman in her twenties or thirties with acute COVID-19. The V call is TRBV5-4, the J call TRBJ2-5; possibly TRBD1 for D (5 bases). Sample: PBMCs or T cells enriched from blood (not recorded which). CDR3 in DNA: TGTGCCAGCAGCTCGGACACAGGAAAAGAGACCCAGTACTTC. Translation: CASSSDTGKETQYF.